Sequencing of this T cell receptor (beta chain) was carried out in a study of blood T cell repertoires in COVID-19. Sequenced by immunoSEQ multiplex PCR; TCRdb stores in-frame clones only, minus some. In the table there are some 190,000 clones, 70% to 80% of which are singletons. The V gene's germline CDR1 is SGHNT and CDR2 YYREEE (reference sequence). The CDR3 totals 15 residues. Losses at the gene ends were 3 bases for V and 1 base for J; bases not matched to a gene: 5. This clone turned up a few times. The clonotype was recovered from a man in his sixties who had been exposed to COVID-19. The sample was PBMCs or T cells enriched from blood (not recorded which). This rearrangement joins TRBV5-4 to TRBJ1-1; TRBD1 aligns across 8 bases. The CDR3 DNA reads TGTGCCAGCAGCTGGGACAGGACACCGAACACTGAAGCTTTCTTT. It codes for CASSWDRTPNTEAFF.